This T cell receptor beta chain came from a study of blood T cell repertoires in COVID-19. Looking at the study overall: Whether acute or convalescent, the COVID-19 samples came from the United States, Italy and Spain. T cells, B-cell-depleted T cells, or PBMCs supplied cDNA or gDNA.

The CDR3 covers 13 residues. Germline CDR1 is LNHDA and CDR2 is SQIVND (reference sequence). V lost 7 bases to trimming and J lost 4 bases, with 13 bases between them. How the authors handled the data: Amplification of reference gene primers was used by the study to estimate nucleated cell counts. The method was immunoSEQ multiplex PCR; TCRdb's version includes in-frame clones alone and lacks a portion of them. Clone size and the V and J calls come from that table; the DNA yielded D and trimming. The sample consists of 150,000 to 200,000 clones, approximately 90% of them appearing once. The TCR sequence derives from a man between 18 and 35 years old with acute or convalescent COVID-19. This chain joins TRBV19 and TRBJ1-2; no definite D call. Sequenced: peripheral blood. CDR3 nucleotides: TGTGCCAGTACTGGCGGCCTAAGCTATGGCTACACCTTC. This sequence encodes CASTGGLSYGYTF.